The rows below give T cell receptor beta chains drawn from one sample of a study of shared clonotypes between healthy human individuals. TCRdb's copy holds only in-frame clones and misses some; the assay was immunoSEQ multiplex PCR. The table shows under 600,000 clones, with 95% to 97% occurring only once. Sequencing was done on a sample of naive CD4+ T cells sorted from blood. The receptors derive from a woman aged 25 to 45 in good health. Each CDR3 is given without its conserved first and last residue.

TRBJ2-2 | TRBV27 | ASSFPRGHGVGELF
TRBJ1-2 | TRBV2 | ASNRDANYGYT
TRBJ1-1 | TRBV27 | ASSLFPGKANTEAF
TRBJ2-1 | TRBV28 | ASSSLVPKAWRGYNEQF
TRBJ2-3 | TRBV15 | ATSRVGGRDTQY
TRBJ2-5 | TRBV13 | ASSGRQGVAYRETQY
NA | TRBV6-5 | ASSYSQGWTYEQY
TRBJ2-5 | TRBV7-7 | ASSLIQGETQY
TRBJ2-7 | TRBV7-6 | ASSPRQGSYEQY
TRBJ2-7 | TRBV10-3 | AISARDPSAGGAYEQY
TRBJ2-1 | TRBV5-1 | ASSPQGSYNEQF
TRBJ1-1 | TRBV27 | ASSLQTTGTEAF
TRBJ2-6 | TRBV2 | ASSGEGLGSGANVLT
TRBJ2-5 | TRBV15 | ATSRAGSLETQY
TRBJ2-5 | TRBV5-1 | ASSPRSGQLQETQY
TRBJ2-6 | TRBV5-5 | ASRLDLSGANVLT
TRBJ2-3 | TRBV6-5 | ASTRGTPGNTQY
TRBJ2-7 | TRBV11-2 | ASSLVAFGTGGYEQY
TRBJ2-7 | TRBV11-2 | ASSPRTFYEQY
TRBJ2-5 | TRBV28 | ASSPSSYQETQY
TRBJ1-5 | TRBV7-9 | ASSLFGEATSQPQH
TRBJ1-5 | TRBV19 | ASSIGSVGNQPQH
TRBJ2-2 | TRBV7-9 | ASSGPQGAGELF
TRBJ1-2 | TRBV19 | ASSIRGSGYT
TRBJ1-2 | TRBV28 | ASSTDRGRGDYGYT